The present T cell receptor (beta chain) was sequenced within a study of CD8+CD57+ T cells in acquired aplastic anemia. Study information: The mean DNA yield obtained from sorted CD4+ and CD8+ cells came to approximately 3.2 ug. Study observations and caveats: Overlap between patients and controls comprised about 28 CD8+ CDR3 sequences.

This clonotype has a count of ten or more. Its cognate antigen is unknown. All patients picked for sequencing had shown, by flow cytometry, an expansion of CD8+CD57+ cells. Each patient gave a blood sample that was collected before any therapy had been received. Looked up from germline, CDR1 is MNHNS and CDR2 is SASEGT. Trimming removed 6 bases from V and 2 bases from J, with 12 bases in between. The CDR3 length is 14 residues. Genomic DNA was employed as the template in profiling TCR beta VDJ and CDR3. A single record per CDR3 protein comes from TCRdb applying MiXCR to the reads. The sample has approximately 150,000 distinct CDR3 sequences; more than 45% are singletons.

The clonotype was recovered from a human donor with aplastic anemia. The chain recombines TRBV6-1 with TRBJ2-3; D perhaps matches TRBD2 (6 bases). Material: sorted CD4+, CD8+, or CD8+CD57+ T cells (not recorded which) from PBMCs. CDR3 DNA: TGTGCCAGCAGGCCGGCGGGGTACACAGATACGCAGTATTTT. Its protein product is CASRPAGYTDTQYF.